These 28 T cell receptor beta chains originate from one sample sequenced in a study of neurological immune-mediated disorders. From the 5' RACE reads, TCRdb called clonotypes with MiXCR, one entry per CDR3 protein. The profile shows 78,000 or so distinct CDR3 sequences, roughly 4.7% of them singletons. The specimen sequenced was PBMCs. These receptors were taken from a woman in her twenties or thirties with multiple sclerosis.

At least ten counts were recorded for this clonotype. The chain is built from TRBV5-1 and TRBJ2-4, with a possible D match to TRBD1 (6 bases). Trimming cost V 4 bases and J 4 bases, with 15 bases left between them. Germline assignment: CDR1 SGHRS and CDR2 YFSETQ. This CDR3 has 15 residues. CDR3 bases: TGCGCCAGCAGCCGTACCCCAGGACAGAAAAACATTCAGTACTTC. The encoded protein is CASSRTPGQKNIQYF.

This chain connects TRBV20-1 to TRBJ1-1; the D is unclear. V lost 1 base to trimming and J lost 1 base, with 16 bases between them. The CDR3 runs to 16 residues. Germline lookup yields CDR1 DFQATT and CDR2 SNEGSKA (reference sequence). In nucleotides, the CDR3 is TGCAGTGCTAGAGTGCCCGGTTCAGGAGCGAACACTGAAGCTTTCTTT. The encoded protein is CSARVPGSGANTEAFF.

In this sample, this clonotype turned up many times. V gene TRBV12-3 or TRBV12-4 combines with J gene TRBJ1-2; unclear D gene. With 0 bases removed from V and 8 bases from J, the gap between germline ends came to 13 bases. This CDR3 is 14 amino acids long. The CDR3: CASSLALSPQGYTF. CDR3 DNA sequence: TGTGCCAGCAGTTTAGCGCTGAGCCCCCAGGGCTACACCTTC.

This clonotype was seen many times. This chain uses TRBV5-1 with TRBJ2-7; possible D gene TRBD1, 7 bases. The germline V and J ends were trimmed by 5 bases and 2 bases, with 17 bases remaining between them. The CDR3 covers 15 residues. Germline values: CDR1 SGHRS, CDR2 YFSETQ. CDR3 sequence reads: CASSFQGGLTYEQYF. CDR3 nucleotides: TGCGCCAGCAGTTTCCAGGGGGGACTTACCTACGAGCAGTACTTC.

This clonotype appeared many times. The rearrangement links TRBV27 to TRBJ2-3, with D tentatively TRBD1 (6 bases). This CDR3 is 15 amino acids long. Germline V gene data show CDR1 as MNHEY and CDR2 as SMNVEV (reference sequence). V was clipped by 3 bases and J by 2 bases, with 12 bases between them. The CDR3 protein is CASSLTGRYTDTQYF. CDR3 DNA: TGTGCCAGCAGTTTGACAGGTCGCTACACAGATACGCAGTATTTT.

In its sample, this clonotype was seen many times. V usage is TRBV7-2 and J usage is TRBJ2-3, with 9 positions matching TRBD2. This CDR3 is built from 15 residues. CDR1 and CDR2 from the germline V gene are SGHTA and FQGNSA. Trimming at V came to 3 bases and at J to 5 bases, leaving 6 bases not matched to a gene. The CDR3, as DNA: TGTGCCAGCAGCTTTGGGGCGGGGGGGCAAGATACGCAGTATTTT. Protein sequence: CASSFGAGGQDTQYF.

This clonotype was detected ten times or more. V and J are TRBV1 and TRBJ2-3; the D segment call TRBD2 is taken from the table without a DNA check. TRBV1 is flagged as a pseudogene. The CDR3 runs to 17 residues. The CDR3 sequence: CTSSHLPGLPGTDTQYF. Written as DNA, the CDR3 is TGCACCAGCAGCCACCTACCGGGACTACCCGGCACAGATACGCAGTATTTT.

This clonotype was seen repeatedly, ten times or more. CDR3 bases: TGCAGTGCTAGGGACAGGGATTTCGCCTACGAGCAGTACTTC. This sequence encodes CSARDRDFAYEQYF. This chain joins TRBV20-1 and TRBJ2-7, with 8 nucleotides matching TRBD1. V shed 3 bases, J shed 2 bases, and the junction held 6 bases outside the gene matches. The CDR3 has 14 residues. CDR1 DFQATT and CDR2 SNEGSKA come from the germline V gene (reference sequence).

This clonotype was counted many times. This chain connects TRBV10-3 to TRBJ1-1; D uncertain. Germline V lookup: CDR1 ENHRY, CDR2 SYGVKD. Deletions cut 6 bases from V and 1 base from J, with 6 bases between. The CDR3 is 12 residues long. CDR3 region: CAIRSWNTEAFF. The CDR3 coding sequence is TGTGCCATCAGGAGTTGGAACACTGAAGCTTTCTTT.

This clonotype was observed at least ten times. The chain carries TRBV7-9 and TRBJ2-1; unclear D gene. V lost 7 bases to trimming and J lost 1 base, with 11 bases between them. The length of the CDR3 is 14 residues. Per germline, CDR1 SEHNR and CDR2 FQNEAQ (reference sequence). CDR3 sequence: CASILGVSYNEQFF. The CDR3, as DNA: TGTGCCAGCATCCTAGGCGTTTCCTACAATGAGCAGTTCTTC.

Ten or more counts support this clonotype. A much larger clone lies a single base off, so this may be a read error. CDR3 DNA: TGCGCCAGCAGCTTGGGGGTTGCTGGAAAAACCATATATTTT. Protein product: CASSLGVAGKTIYF. V usage is TRBV5-1 and J usage is TRBJ1-3; D is unclear. Germline V lookup: CDR1 SGHRS, CDR2 YFSETQ. The CDR3 loop spans 14 amino acids. Filled out from reference TRBV5-1 and TRBJ1-3, the complete variable domain reads KAGVTQTPRYLIKTRGQQVTLSCSPISGHRSVSWYQQTPGQGLQFLFEYFSETQRNKGNFPGRFSGRQFSNSRSEMNVSTLELGDSALYLCASSLGVAGKTIYFGEGSWLTVV.

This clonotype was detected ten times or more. The CDR3 nucleotides are TGTGCCAGCAGTCTCCAGGTAGGGGTTTACGAGCAGTACTTC. Amino acid sequence: CASSLQVGVYEQYF. This chain joins TRBV12-3 or TRBV12-4 and TRBJ2-7; D is possibly TRBD1 (5 bases). The CDR3 has 14 amino acids. Trimming shortened V by 5 bases and J by 4 bases, and 15 bases separated the two germline ends.

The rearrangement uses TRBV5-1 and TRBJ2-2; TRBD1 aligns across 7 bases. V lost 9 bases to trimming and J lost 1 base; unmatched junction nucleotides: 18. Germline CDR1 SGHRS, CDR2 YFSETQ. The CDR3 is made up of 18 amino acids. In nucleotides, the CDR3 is TGCGCCACCGCAACCGGCTACGACAGGGTAGGGAACACCGGGGAGCTGTTTTTT. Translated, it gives CATATGYDRVGNTGELFF.

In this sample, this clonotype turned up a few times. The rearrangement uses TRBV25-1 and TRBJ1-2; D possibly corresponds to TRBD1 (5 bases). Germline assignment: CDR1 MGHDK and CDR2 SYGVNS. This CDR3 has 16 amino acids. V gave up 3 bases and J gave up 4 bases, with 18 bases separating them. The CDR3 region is CASSDPGQAGSYGYTF. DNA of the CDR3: TGTGCCAGCAGTGACCCTGGACAAGCCGGGAGCTATGGCTACACCTTC.

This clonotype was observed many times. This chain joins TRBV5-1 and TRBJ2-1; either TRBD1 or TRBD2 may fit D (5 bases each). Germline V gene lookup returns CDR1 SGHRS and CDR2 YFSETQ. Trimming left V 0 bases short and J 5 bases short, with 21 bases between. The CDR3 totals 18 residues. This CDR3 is CASSLVSPRDARDNEQFF. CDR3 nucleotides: TGCGCCAGCAGCTTGGTAAGCCCCCGGGACGCCAGAGACAATGAGCAGTTCTTC.

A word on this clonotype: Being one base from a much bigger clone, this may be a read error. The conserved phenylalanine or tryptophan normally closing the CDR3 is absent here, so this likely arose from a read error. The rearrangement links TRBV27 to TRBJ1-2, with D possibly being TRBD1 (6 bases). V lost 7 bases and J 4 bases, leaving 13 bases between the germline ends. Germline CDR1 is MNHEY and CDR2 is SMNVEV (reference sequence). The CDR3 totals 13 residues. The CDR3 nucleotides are TGTGCCAGCAAACCGGGGGCGATCTATGGCTACACCATC. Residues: CASKPGAIYGYTI.

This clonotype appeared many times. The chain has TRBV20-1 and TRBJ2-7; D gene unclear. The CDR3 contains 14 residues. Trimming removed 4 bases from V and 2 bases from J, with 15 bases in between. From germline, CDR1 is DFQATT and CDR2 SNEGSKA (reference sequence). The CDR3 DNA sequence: TGCAGTGCTAATAAGGCAGGAACCACCTACGAGCAGTACTTC. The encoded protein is CSANKAGTTYEQYF.

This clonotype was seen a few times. The CDR3 nucleotides are TGTGCCAGCAGCTTCGGGGTGTCGGACACTGAAGCTTTCTTT. Residues: CASSFGVSDTEAFF. This chain connects TRBV7-6 to TRBJ1-1; D gene unclear. The CDR3 is 14 residues long. CDR1 SGHVS and CDR2 FNYEAQ come from the germline V gene. Trimming took 3 bases from V and 3 from J, leaving 11 bases between them.

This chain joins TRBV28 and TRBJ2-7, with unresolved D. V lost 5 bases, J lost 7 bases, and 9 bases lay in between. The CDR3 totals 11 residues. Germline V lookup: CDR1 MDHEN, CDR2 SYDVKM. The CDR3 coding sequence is TGTGCCAGCAGTAATCAGCGTGAGCAGTACTTC. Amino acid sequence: CASSNQREQYF.

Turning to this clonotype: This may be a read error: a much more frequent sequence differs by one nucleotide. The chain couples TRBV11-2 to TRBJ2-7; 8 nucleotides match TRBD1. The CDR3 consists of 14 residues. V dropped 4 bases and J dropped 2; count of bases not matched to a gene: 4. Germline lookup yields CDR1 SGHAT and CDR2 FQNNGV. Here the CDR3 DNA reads TGTGCCAGCAGCTCTCCGGACAGGGCCTACGAGCAGTACTTC. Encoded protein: CASSSPDRAYEQYF.

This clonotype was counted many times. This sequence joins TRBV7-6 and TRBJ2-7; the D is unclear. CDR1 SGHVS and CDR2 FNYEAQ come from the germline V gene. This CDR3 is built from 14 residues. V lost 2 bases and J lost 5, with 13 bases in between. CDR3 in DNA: TGTGCCAGCAGCTTATGGACGGGTCAGGACGAGCAGTACGTC. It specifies CASSLWTGQDEQYV.

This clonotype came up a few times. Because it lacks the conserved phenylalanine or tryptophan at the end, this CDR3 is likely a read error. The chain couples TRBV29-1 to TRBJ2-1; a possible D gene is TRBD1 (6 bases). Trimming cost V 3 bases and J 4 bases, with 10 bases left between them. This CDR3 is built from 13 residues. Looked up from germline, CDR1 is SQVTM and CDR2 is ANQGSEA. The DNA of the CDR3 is TGCAGCGTTGACGGACAGCTATACAATGAGCAGTTCAAC. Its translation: CSVDGQLYNEQFN.

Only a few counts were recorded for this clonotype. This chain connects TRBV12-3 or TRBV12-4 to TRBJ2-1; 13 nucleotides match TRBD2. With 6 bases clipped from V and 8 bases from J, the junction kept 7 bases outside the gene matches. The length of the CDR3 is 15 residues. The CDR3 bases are TGTGCCAGCAGCTTCACTAGCGGGGGGGCGGATGAGCAGTTCTTC. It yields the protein CASSFTSGGADEQFF.

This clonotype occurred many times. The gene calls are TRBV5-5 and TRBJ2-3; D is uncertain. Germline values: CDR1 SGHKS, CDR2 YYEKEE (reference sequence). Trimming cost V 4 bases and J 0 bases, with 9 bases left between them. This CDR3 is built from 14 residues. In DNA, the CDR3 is TGTGCCAGCAGCCCAGACGAAAGCACAGATACGCAGTATTTT. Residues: CASSPDESTDTQYF.

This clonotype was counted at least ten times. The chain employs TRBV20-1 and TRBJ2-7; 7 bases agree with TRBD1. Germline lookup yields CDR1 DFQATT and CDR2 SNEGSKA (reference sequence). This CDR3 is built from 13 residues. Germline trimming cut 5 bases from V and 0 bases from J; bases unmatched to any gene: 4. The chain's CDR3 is CSAPGDSSYEQYF. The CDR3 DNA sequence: TGCAGTGCTCCCGGGGACAGCTCCTACGAGCAGTACTTC.

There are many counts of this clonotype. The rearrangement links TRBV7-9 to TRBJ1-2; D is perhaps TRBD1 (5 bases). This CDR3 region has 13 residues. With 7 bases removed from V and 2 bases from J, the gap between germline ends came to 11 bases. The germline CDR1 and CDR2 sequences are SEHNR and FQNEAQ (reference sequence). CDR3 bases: TGTGCCAGCACCACTCAGGGCAACTATGGCTACACCTTC. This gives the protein CASTTQGNYGYTF. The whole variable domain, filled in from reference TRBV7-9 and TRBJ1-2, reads DTGVSQNPRHKITKRGQNVTFRCDPISEHNRLYWYRQTLGQGPEFLTYFQNEAQLEKSRLLSDRFSAERPKGSFSTLEIQRTEQGDSAMYLCASTTQGNYGYTFGSGTRLTVV.

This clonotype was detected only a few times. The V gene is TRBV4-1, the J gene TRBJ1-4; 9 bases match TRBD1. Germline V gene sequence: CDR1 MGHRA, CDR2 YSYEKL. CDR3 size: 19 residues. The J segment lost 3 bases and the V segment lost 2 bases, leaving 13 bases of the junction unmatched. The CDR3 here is CASSQPRDRVSGPNEKLFF. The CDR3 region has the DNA TGCGCCAGCAGCCAACCGAGGGACAGGGTGTCAGGTCCTAATGAAAAACTGTTTTTT.

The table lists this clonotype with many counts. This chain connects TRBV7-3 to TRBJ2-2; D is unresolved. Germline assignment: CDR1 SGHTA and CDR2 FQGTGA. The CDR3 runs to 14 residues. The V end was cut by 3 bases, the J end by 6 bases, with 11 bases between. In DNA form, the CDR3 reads TGTGCCAGCAGCTTCGTCTCCGATTCCGGGGAGCTGTTTTTT. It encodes CASSFVSDSGELFF.